The 26 T cell receptor beta chains in this list originate from one sample, sequenced in a study of T cell repertoires in cytomegalovirus infection. One entry per CDR3 protein results from TCRdb running MiXCR on the reads. The table lists about half a million distinct CDR3 sequences, about 42% of them singletons. For these TCRs, the target antigens are not known. Sequenced material: cultured PBMCs, taken from culture after CMV antigen stimulation. These receptors were taken from a human donor in good health (CMV status not recorded). Some clones in this sample may be carry-over from other donors' samples.

The chain recombines TRBV24-1 with TRBJ2-1; 8 bases are shared with TRBD1. CDR3 length: 15 residues. Per the germline V gene, CDR1 is KGHDR and CDR2 is SFDVKD. V shed 2 bases, J shed 6 bases, and the junction held 5 bases outside the gene matches. DNA of the CDR3: TGTGCCACCAGTGATTCCCGACAGGGGCCCAATGAGCAGTTCTTC. Translating gives CATSDSRQGPNEQFF.

The rearrangement links TRBV6-8 to TRBJ1-2; possible D gene TRBD1, 5 bases. V was clipped by 6 bases and J by 6 bases, with 17 bases between them. The CDR3 loop spans 14 amino acids. Germline V gives CDR1 MNHGY, CDR2 SAAAGT. The CDR3 DNA sequence: TGTGCCAGCAGATCCAACCGGGGGTTCGATGGCTACACCTTC. It translates to CASRSNRGFDGYTF.

V gene TRBV6-5 combines with J gene TRBJ1-1; D remains ambiguous. Trimming took off 2 bases at V and 6 bases at J, with 13 bases between the two ends. The germline CDR1 and CDR2 sequences are MNHEY and SVGAGI. The CDR3 is 14 amino acids. CDR3 sequence: CASSYGGEEPEAFF. The CDR3 bases are TGTGCCAGCAGTTACGGCGGGGAAGAGCCTGAAGCTTTCTTT.

This clonotype has only a few counts. V and J are TRBV6-1 and TRBJ1-1; 8 bases are a match to TRBD1. The ends lost 5 bases at V and 1 base at J; junction bases unmatched: 6. Germline V gives CDR1 MNHNS, CDR2 SASEGT. CDR3 size: 15 residues. The CDR3 DNA reads TGTGCCAGCAGTCCGTGGACAGGGAGGAACACTGAAGCTTTCTTT. Translated, it gives CASSPWTGRNTEAFF.

This clonotype was counted a few times. The rearrangement joins TRBV6-1 to TRBJ2-7; D gene ambiguous. CDR1 is MNHNS, CDR2 SASEGT, per germline. Trimming removed 7 bases at V and 3 bases at J, with 16 bases between. This CDR3 spans 14 amino acids. CDR3 region: CASNRLELDYEQYF. The CDR3 DNA is TGTGCCAGCAACCGATTGGAATTGGACTACGAGCAGTACTTC.

J is TRBJ1-1 and V is TRBV27; D is possibly TRBD1 (6 bases). Trimming removed 6 bases from V and 5 bases from J, with 16 bases in between. Germline lookup yields CDR1 MNHEY and CDR2 SMNVEV (reference sequence). This CDR3 comprises 14 residues. CDR3 in DNA: TGTGCCAGCAGGTTAATTCCCGGGACAACTGAAGCTTTCTTT. Its protein product is CASRLIPGTTEAFF.

This clonotype has a handful of counts. The V call is TRBV10-3, the J call TRBJ2-5, with a possible D match to TRBD2 (6 bases). Trimming shortened V by 6 bases and J by 7 bases, and 18 bases separated the two germline ends. Looked up from germline, CDR1 is ENHRY and CDR2 is SYGVKD. CDR3 length equals 14 residues. CDR3 bases: TGTGCCATCAGCCAGGGACTCGGGGTTAGGACCCAGTACTTC. Translated: CAISQGLGVRTQYF.

This clonotype was counted between two and nine times. This chain connects TRBV28 to TRBJ2-7; 13 bases are a match to TRBD2. Germline trimming cut 5 bases from V and 4 bases from J; bases unmatched to any gene: 5. The CDR3 spans 15 residues. The V gene's germline CDR1 is MDHEN and CDR2 SYDVKM. The CDR3 DNA sequence: TGTGCCAGCAGTCAGACTAGCGGGGGGTTGTACGAGCAGTACTTC. This codes for CASSQTSGGLYEQYF. The whole variable domain, remainder taken from reference TRBV28 and TRBJ2-7, is DVKVTQSSRYLVKRTGEKVFLECVQDMDHENMFWYRQDPGLGLRLIYFSYDVKMKEKGDIPEGYSVSREKKERFSLILESASTNQTSMYLCASSQTSGGLYEQYFGPGTRLTVT.

Only a few counts were recorded for this clonotype. The gene calls are TRBV4-1 and TRBJ1-2; D unclear. Germline assignment: CDR1 MGHRA and CDR2 YSYEKL. The CDR3 consists of 15 residues. The V and J ends lost 3 bases and 8 bases respectively, with 19 bases between them. CDR3 in DNA: TGCGCCAGCAGCCAGCCCTGGATGAGCCCTGGCGGCTACACCTTC. Its protein is CASSQPWMSPGGYTF.

This clonotype was found a few times. The chain joins TRBV7-2 to TRBJ2-1, with TRBD2 matching 8 bases. The CDR3 sequence is 13 residues long. Germline loops: CDR1 SGHTA, CDR2 FQGNSA. J lost 10 bases, V lost 3 bases, and 5 bases had no gene match. The CDR3 loop reads CASSLTRGREQFF. DNA of the CDR3: TGTGCCAGCAGCTTGACGCGCGGGAGGGAGCAGTTCTTC. The full variable domain, in which reference TRBV7-2 and TRBJ2-1 provide the parts outside the CDR3, is GAGVSQSPSNKVTEKGKDVELRCDPISGHTALYWYRQSLGQGLEFLIYFQGNSAPDKSGLPSDRFSAERTGGSVSTLTIQRTQQEDSAVYLCASSLTRGREQFFGPGTRLTVL.

The V call is TRBV20-1, the J call TRBJ2-2, with 7 bases identical to TRBD2. The junction had 3 bases not matched to a gene; V was cut back by 5 bases and J by 0 bases. Germline values: CDR1 DFQATT, CDR2 SNEGSKA (reference sequence). The CDR3 loop spans 14 amino acids. The CDR3 sequence: CSAVRGANTGELFF. CDR3 in DNA: TGCAGTGCTGTCCGGGGGGCGAACACCGGGGAGCTGTTTTTT.

V and J are TRBV10-3 and TRBJ2-7; D remains unclear. The germline CDR1 and CDR2 sequences are ENHRY and SYGVKD. The CDR3 length is 13 residues. V lost 8 bases and J lost 3, with 14 bases in between. The CDR3: CAICPDNYYEQYF. For the CDR3, the DNA is TGTGCCATCTGCCCCGACAATTACTACGAGCAGTACTTC.

The rearrangement uses TRBV4-3 and TRBJ2-5; D perhaps matches TRBD1 (7 bases). This CDR3 comprises 18 residues. The ends were cut back, 0 bases at V and 2 bases at J, with 19 bases in the middle. CDR1 is LGHNA, CDR2 YSLEER, per germline. The chain's CDR3 is CASSQDLVGGTAQETQYF. The CDR3 coding sequence is TGCGCCAGCAGCCAAGATTTAGTCGGCGGGACAGCACAAGAGACCCAGTACTTC.

This clonotype was detected only a few times. CDR3 protein: CASSYDRRYEQFF. CDR3 nucleotides: TGTGCCAGCAGTTACGACAGGAGGTATGAGCAGTTCTTC. V and J are TRBV6-2 or TRBV6-3 and TRBJ2-1; tentative D call: TRBD1 (6 bases). Trimming took 2 bases from V and 8 from J, leaving 10 bases between them. Germline V gene data show CDR1 as MNHEY and CDR2 as SVGEGT. CDR3 size: 13 residues.

The chain recombines TRBV7-3 with TRBJ2-3, with a weak D call TRBD2 (6 bases). Deletions cut 4 bases from V and 2 bases from J, with 19 bases between. The CDR3 runs to 17 residues. Germline V gene data show CDR1 as SGHTA and CDR2 as FQGTGA. CDR3 sequence reads: CASSSFIGAGNTDTQYF. CDR3 nucleotide sequence: TGTGCCAGCAGCTCCTTTATAGGGGCGGGAAACACAGATACGCAGTATTTT.

The chain recombines TRBV20-1 with TRBJ2-5; tentative D call: TRBD2 (5 bases). Germline V gene sequence: CDR1 DFQATT, CDR2 SNEGSKA (reference sequence). V lost 0 bases, J lost 11 bases, and 10 bases lay in between. This CDR3 is 11 amino acids long. In DNA form, the CDR3 reads TGCAGTGCTAGAGATCTGACTAAACAGTACTTC. This translates into CSARDLTKQYF.

J is TRBJ2-1 and V is TRBV7-2; TRBD2 matches 12 bases. This CDR3 has 13 residues. Per germline, CDR1 SGHTA and CDR2 FQGNSA. Losses at the gene ends were 6 bases for V and 11 bases for J; bases not matched to a gene: 5. As DNA, the CDR3 is TGTGCCAGCAGGACTAGCGGGGGACCGCAGCAGTTCTTC. Amino acids: CASRTSGGPQQFF.

Only a few counts were recorded for this clonotype. V is TRBV18 and J is TRBJ2-6; TRBD1 agrees at 8 bases. This CDR3 has 18 residues. Unmatched junction bases numbered 9, after V lost 1 base and J lost 4 bases. Germline CDR1 and CDR2: KGHSH and LQKENI. CDR3 residues: CASSPLPDRAGGANVLTF. DNA for the CDR3: TGTGCCAGCTCACCACTTCCGGACAGGGCAGGGGGGGCCAACGTCCTGACTTTC. Variable domain in full (rest from reference TRBV18 and TRBJ2-6): NAGVMQNPRHLVRRRGQEARLRCSPMKGHSHVYWYRQLPEEGLKFMVYLQKENIIDESGMPKERFSAEFPKEGPSILRIQQVVRGDSAAYFCASSPLPDRAGGANVLTFGAGSRLTVL.

This chain joins TRBV5-1 and TRBJ1-6; D gene ambiguous. CDR3 size: 14 residues. The germline gives CDR1 SGHRS, CDR2 YFSETQ. V dropped 1 base and J dropped 7 bases, with 9 bases sitting between them. The CDR3 spells CASSLTQRNSPLHF. The CDR3 nucleotides are TGCGCCAGCAGCTTGACCCAGAGAAATTCACCCCTCCACTTT. Based on the CDR3 plus reference TRBV5-1 and TRBJ1-6, the full variable domain is KAGVTQTPRYLIKTRGQQVTLSCSPISGHRSVSWYQQTPGQGLQFLFEYFSETQRNKGNFPGRFSGRQFSNSRSEMNVSTLELGDSALYLCASSLTQRNSPLHFGNGTRLTVT.

The rearrangement uses TRBV4-1 and TRBJ1-2, with D maybe TRBD1 (5 bases). Germline-derived CDR1 and CDR2 are MGHRA and YSYEKL. The CDR3 totals 14 residues. V was clipped by 0 bases and J by 4 bases, with 9 bases between them. The CDR3 sequence is CASSQERGGYGYTF. The CDR3 DNA reads TGCGCCAGCAGCCAAGAAAGGGGAGGCTATGGCTACACCTTC.

The rearrangement links TRBV4-1 to TRBJ2-1; TRBD1 aligns across 7 bases. This CDR3 has 15 residues. V was pared by 0 bases and J by 3 bases, with 2 bases of the junction left unmatched. CDR1 is MGHRA, CDR2 YSYEKL, per germline. CDR3: CASSQDGDSYNEQFF. For the CDR3, the DNA is TGCGCCAGCAGCCAAGATGGGGACAGCTACAATGAGCAGTTCTTC.

This chain connects TRBV4-3 to TRBJ2-1, with D hard to call. The CDR3 has 16 amino acids. Trimming cost V 0 bases and J 2 bases, with 11 bases left between them. Germline values: CDR1 LGHNA, CDR2 YSLEER. The CDR3 spells CASSQDLGLPYNEQFF. The CDR3 bases are TGCGCCAGCAGCCAAGATTTGGGATTACCCTACAATGAGCAGTTCTTC.

The table lists this clonotype with a few counts. The chain links TRBV5-1 to TRBJ2-2; TRBD2 agrees at 8 bases. The CDR3 consists of 16 residues. Germline CDR1 is SGHRS and CDR2 is YFSETQ. V lost 2 bases and J lost 4; bases outside the gene matches: 7. The CDR3 DNA follows: TGCGCCAGCAGCTTTGGCGGGGGGCCCCCCACCGGGGAGCTGTTTTTT. This encodes CASSFGGGPPTGELFF.

This clonotype was counted a few times. This chain joins TRBV6-2 or TRBV6-3 and TRBJ2-1; 7 bases agree with TRBD2. Germline values: CDR1 MNHEY, CDR2 SVGEGT. The CDR3 has 16 residues. The J segment lost 7 bases and the V segment lost 5 bases, leaving 14 bases of the junction unmatched. CDR3 sequence (DNA): TGTGCCAGCAGTAGACTAGCAGGAGGTCATTGGAATGAGCAGTTCTTC. It codes for CASSRLAGGHWNEQFF.

This chain uses TRBV2 with TRBJ1-6; D is possibly TRBD1 (5 bases). The CDR3 sequence is 16 residues long. CDR1 is SNHLY and CDR2 is FYNNEI in the germline V gene. Trimming took 7 bases from V and 7 from J, leaving 20 bases between them. The CDR3 here is CASTWDGLTNNSPLHF. The CDR3 coding sequence is TGTGCCAGCACCTGGGACGGACTTACGAACAATTCACCCCTCCACTTT.

V is TRBV4-2 and J is TRBJ2-5, with 12 bases aligning to TRBD1. Germline trimming cut 0 bases from V and 5 bases from J; bases unmatched to any gene: 7. This CDR3 has 17 residues. Germline CDR1 is LGHNA and CDR2 is YNFKEQ. This CDR3 is CASSQDEGTGGGETQYF. The CDR3 coding sequence is TGTGCCAGCAGCCAAGATGAAGGGACAGGGGGCGGTGAGACCCAGTACTTC.